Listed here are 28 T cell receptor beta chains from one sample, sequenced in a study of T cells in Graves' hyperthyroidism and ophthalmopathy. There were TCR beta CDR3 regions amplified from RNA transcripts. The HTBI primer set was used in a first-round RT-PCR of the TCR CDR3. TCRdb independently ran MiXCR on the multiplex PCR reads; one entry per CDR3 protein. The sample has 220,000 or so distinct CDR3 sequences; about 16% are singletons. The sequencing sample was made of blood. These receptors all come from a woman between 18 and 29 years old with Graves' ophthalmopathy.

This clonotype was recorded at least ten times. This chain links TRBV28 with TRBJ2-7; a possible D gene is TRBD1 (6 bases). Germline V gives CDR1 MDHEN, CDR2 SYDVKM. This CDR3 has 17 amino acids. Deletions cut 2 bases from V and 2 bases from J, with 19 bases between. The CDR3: CASSLILGLQGTYEQYF. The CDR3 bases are TGTGCCAGCAGTTTAATCTTAGGATTACAGGGAACCTACGAGCAGTACTTC.

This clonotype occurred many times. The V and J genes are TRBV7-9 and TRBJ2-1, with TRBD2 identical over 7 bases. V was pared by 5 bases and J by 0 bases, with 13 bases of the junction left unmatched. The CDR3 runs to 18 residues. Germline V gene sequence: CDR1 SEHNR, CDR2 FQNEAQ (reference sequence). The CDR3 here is CASSTVRLAADSYNEQFF. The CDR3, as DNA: TGTGCCAGCAGCACCGTTCGACTAGCTGCCGACTCCTACAATGAGCAGTTCTTC. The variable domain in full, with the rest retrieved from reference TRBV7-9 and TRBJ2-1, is DTGVSQNPRHKITKRGQNVTFRCDPISEHNRLYWYRQTLGQGPEFLTYFQNEAQLEKSRLLSDRFSAERPKGSFSTLEIQRTEQGDSAMYLCASSTVRLAADSYNEQFFGPGTRLTVL.

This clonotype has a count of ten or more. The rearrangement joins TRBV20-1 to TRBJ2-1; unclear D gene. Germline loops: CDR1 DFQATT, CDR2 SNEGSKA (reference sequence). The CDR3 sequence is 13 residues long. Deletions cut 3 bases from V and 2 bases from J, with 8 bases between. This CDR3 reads CSARSATYNEQFF. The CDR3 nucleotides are TGCAGTGCTAGGTCTGCCACCTACAATGAGCAGTTCTTC.

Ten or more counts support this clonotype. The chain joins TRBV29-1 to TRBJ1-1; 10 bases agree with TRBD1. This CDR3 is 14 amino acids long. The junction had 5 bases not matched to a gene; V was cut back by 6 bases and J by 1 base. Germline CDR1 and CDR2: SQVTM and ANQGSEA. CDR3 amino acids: CSVGRDRGNTEAFF. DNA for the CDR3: TGCAGCGTCGGCCGGGACAGGGGGAACACTGAAGCTTTCTTT. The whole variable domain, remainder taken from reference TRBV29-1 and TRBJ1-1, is SAVISQKPSRDICQRGTSLTIQCQVDSQVTMMFWYRQQPGQSLTLIATANQGSEATYESGFVIDKFPISRPNLTFSTLTVSNMSPEDSSIYLCSVGRDRGNTEAFFGQGTRLTVV.

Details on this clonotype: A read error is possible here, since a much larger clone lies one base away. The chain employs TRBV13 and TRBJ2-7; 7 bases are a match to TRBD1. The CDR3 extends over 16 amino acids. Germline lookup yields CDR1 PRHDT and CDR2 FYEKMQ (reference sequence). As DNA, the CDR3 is TGTGCCAGCAGTCGCCGGGACAGACTTTTCTCCTACGAGAAGTACTTC. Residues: CASSRRDRLFSYEKYF.

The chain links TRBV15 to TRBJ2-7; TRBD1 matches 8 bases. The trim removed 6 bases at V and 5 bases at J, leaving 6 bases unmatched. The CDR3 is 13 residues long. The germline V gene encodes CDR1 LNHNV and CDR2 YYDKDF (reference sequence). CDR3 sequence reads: CATSSTGAHEQYF. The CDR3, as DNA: TGTGCCACCAGTTCGACAGGGGCCCACGAGCAGTACTTC.

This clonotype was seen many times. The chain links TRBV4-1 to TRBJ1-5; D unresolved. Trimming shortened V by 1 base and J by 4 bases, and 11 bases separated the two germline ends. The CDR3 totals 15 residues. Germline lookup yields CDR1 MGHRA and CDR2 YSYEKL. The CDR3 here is CASSQGSGRNQPQHF. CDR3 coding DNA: TGCGCCAGCAGCCAAGGTTCCGGGCGTAATCAGCCCCAGCATTTT.

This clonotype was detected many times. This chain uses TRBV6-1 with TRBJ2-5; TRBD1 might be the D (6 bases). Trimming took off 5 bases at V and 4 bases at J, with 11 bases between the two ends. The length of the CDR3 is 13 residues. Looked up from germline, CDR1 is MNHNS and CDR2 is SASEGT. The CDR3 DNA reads TGTGCCAGCAGTTCACAGGGATTAGAGACCCAGTACTTC. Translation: CASSSQGLETQYF.

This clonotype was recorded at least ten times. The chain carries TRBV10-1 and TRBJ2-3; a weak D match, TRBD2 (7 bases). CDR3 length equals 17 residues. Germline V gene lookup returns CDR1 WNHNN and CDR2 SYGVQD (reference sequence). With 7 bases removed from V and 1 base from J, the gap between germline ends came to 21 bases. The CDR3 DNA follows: TGCGCCAGCACCGAAAAACTAGGGAGGGGGTGCACAGATACGCAGTATTTT. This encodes CASTEKLGRGCTDTQYF.

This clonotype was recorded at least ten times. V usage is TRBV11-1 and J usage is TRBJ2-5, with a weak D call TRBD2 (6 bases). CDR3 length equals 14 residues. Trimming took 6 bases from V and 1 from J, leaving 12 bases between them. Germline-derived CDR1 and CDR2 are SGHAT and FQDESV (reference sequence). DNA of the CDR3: TGTGCCAGCAGGGAGGGAACTGTCCAAGAGACCCAGTACTTC. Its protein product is CASREGTVQETQYF.

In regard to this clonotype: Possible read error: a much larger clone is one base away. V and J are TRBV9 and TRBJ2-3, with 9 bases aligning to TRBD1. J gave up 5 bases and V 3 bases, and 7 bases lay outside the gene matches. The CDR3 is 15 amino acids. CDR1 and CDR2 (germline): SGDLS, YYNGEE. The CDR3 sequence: CASSEQGALLDTQYF. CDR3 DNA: TGTGCCAGCAGCGAACAGGGGGCGCTTTTAGATACGCAGTATTTT.

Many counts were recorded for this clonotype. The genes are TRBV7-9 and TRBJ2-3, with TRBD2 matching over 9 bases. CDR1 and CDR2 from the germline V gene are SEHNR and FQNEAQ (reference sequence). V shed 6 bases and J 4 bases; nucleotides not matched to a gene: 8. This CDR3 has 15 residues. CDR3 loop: CASSRLAVGSDTQYF. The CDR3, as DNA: TGTGCCAGCAGTCGACTAGCGGTGGGGTCAGATACGCAGTATTTT.

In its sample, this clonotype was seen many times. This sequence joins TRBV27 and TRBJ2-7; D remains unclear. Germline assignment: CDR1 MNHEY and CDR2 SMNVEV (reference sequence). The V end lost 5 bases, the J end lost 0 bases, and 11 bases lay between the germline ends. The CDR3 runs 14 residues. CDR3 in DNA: TGTGCCAGCAGTCCCTTATTACGCTCCTACGAGCAGTACTTC. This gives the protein CASSPLLRSYEQYF.

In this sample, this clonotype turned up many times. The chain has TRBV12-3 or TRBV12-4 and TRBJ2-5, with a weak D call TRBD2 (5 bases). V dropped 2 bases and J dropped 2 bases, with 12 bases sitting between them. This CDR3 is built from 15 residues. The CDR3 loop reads CASSLLRAEQETQYF. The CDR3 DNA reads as TGTGCCAGCAGTTTACTAAGAGCGGAGCAAGAGACCCAGTACTTC.

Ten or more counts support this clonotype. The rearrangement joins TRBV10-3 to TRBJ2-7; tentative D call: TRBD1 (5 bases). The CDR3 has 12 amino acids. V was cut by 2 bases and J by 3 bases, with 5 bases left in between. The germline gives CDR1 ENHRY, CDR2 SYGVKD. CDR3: CAISETGYEQYF. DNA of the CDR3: TGTGCCATCAGTGAGACAGGCTACGAGCAGTACTTC.

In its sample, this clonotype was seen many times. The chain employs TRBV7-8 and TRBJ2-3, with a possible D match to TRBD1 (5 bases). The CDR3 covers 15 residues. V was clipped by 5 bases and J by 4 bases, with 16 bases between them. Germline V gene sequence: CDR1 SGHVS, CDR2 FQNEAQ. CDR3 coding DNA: TGTGCCAGCAGCGAGGCAGGGCCCCCCCCAGATACGCAGTATTTT. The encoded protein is CASSEAGPPPDTQYF.

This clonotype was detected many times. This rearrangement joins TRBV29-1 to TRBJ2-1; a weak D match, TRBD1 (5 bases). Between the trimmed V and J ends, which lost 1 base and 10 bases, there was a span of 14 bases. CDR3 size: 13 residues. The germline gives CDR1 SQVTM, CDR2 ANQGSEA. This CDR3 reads CSVEVLGVREQFF. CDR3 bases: TGCAGCGTTGAAGTCCTAGGGGTCAGGGAGCAGTTCTTC.

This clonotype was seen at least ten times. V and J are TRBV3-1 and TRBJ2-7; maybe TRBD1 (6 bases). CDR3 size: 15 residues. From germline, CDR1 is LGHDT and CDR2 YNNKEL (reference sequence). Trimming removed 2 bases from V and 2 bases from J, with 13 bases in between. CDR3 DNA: TGTGCCAGCAGCCAACCGGACAGAAGTCCCTACGAGCAGTACTTC. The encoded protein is CASSQPDRSPYEQYF.

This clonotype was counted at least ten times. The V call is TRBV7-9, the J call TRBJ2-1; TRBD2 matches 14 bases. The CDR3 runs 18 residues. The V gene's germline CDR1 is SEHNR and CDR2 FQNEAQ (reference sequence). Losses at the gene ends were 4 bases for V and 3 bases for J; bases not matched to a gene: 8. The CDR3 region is CASSSGGLAGALYNEQFF. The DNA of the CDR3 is TGTGCCAGCAGCTCAGGGGGACTAGCGGGAGCCCTCTACAATGAGCAGTTCTTC.

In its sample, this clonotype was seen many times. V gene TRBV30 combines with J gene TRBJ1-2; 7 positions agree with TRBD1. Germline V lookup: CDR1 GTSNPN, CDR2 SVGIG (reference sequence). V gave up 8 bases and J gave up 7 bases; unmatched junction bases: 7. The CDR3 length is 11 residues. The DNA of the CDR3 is TGTGCCGGGTCCAACAGGGGTGGCTACACCTTC. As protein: CAGSNRGGYTF.

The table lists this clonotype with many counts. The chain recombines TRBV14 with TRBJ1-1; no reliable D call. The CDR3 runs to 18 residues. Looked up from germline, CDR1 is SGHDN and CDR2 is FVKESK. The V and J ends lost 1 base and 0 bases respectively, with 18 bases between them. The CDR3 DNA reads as TGTGCCAGCAGCCAAGGGCGACCCGGAGGAGGTATGAACACTGAAGCTTTCTTT. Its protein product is CASSQGRPGGGMNTEAFF.

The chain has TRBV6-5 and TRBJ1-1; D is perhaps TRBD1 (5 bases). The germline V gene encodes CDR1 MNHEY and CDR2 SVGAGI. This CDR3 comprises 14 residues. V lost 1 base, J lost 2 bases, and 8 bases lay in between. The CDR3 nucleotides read TGTGCCAGCAGTTACTACAGGTCAAACACTGAAGCTTTCTTT. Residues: CASSYYRSNTEAFF.

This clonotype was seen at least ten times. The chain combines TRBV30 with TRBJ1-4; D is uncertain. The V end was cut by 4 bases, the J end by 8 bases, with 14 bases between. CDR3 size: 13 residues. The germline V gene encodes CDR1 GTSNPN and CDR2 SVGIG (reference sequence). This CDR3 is CAWTTPVGEKLFF. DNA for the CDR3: TGTGCCTGGACCACACCGGTCGGAGAAAAACTGTTTTTT.

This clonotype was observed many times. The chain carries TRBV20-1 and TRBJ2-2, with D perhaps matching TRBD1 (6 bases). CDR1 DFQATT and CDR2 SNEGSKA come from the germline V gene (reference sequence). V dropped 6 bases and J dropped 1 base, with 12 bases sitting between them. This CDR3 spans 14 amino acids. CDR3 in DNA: TGCAGTGCATCCGAGACAGGGAACACCGGGGAGCTGTTTTTT. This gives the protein CSASETGNTGELFF.

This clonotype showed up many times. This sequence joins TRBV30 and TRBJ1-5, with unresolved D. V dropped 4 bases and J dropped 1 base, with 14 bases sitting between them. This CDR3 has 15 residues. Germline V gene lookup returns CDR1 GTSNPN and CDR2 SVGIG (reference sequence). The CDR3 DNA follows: TGTGCCTGGACCCCCCGGAGTCCGAGCAATCAGCCCCAGCATTTT. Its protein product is CAWTPRSPSNQPQHF.

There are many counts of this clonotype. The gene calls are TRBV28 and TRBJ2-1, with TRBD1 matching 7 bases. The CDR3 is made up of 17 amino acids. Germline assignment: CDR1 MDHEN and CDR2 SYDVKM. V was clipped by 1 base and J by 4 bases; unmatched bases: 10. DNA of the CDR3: TGTGCCAGCAGTTTATCGGGCCTAGGGACAGAATACAATGAGCAGTTCTTC. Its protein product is CASSLSGLGTEYNEQFF.

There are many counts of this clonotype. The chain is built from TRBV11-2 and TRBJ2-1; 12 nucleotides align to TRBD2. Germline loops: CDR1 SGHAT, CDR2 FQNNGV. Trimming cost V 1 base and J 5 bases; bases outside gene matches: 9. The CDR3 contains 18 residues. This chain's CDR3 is CASSLAGLAGGRDNEQFF. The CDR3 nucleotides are TGTGCCAGCAGCTTAGCGGGGCTAGCGGGAGGGCGGGACAATGAGCAGTTCTTC.

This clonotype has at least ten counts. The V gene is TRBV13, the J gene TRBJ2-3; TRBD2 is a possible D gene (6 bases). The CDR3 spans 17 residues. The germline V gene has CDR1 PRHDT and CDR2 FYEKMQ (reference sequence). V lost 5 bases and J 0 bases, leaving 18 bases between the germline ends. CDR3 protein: CASSQSPLATSTDTQYF. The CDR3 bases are TGTGCCAGCAGCCAGAGCCCCCTAGCGACTAGCACAGATACGCAGTATTTT.